These T cell receptor beta chains were read from a single sample in a study of metastatic and nonmetastatic thyroid tumors. TCRdb re-analyzed the PCR reads through MiXCR. The sample holds roughly 30,000 clones, roughly 15% seen once. Sample: blood. These receptors were obtained from a female donor with papillary thyroid cancer or a benign thyroid nodule (not recorded which). Some clones in this sample may be carry-over from other donors' samples. CDR3s include the opening cysteine and the closing phenylalanine or tryptophan. Each record gives: J gene, D gene, V gene, CDR3 protein. D genes are given only for firm matches.

J: TRBJ1-3; D: TRBD1; V: TRBV6-1; CDR3: CASSRGQGNTIYF
J: TRBJ1-5; D: .; V: TRBV27; CDR3: CASSFRDQPQHF
J: TRBJ2-7; D: TRBD1; V: TRBV27; CDR3: CASRGQVRYEQYF
J: TRBJ2-5; D: TRBD2; V: TRBV7-6; CDR3: CASSSSGGGNQETQYF
J: TRBJ1-1; D: TRBD1; V: TRBV7-3; CDR3: CASSFGQGATEAFF
J: TRBJ2-7; D: TRBD1; V: TRBV5-1; CDR3: CASSLDRGQYEQYF
J: TRBJ2-7; D: TRBD1; V: TRBV27; CDR3: CASSLNRGWEQYF
J: TRBJ2-1; D: .; V: TRBV10-3; CDR3: CAISESSGLYNEQFF
J: TRBJ2-2; D: TRBD1; V: TRBV20-1; CDR3: CSAMTTGASALNTGELFF
J: TRBJ2-5; D: .; V: TRBV6-1; CDR3: CASSEWGAVGETQYF
J: TRBJ2-7; D: TRBD1; V: TRBV6-1; CDR3: CASSEPGQGSYEQYF
J: TRBJ2-7; D: .; V: TRBV6-1; CDR3: CASSTPGPFEQYF
J: TRBJ1-2; D: TRBD1; V: TRBV11-2; CDR3: CASSPGQVVYGYTF
J: TRBJ2-3; D: TRBD2; V: TRBV18; CDR3: CASSPFAGGTDTQYF
J: TRBJ2-7; D: TRBD1; V: TRBV12-5; CDR3: CASGWGYRGYEQYF
J: TRBJ2-7; D: .; V: TRBV11-1; CDR3: CASSFPPPVSSYEQYF
J: TRBJ2-5; D: .; V: TRBV6-5; CDR3: CASSYDLGSTGETQYF
J: TRBJ1-4; D: .; V: TRBV19; CDR3: CASKAAGGLEKLFF
J: TRBJ1-2; D: .; V: TRBV10-1; CDR3: CASSESGTPSDGYTF
J: TRBJ1-1; D: .; V: TRBV27; CDR3: CASSLPEGTEAFF
J: TRBJ2-3; D: TRBD2; V: TRBV6-1; CDR3: CASTGGGAGNTQYF
J: TRBJ1-5; D: TRBD1; V: TRBV15; CDR3: CATSKGGPNQPQHF
J: TRBJ2-1; D: .; V: TRBV12-3/TRBV12-4; CDR3: CASRLRQTMDEQFF
J: TRBJ2-6; D: .; V: TRBV7-3; CDR3: CASSLRPRGPGANVLTF
J: TRBJ1-3; D: .; V: TRBV10-3; CDR3: CAISVALQGVGNTIYF
J: TRBJ1-5; D: .; V: TRBV4-1; CDR3: CASSQEASRVGQPQHF
J: TRBJ2-2; D: .; V: TRBV19; CDR3: CATLGGGLGTGELFF